This entry lists 16 T cell receptor beta chains sequenced from one sample in a study of cytomegalovirus exposure and HLA in healthy donors. PCR employed 60 Vbeta and 13 Jbeta primers. The table came from immunoSEQ multiplex PCR; TCRdb's copy has only in-frame clones and leaves some out. The sample includes around 190,000 clones, 81% of them seen just once. Sequenced sample: PBMCs. These receptors were collected from a man aged 18 to 35 in good health and CMV-seronegative.

The rearrangement joins TRBV6-5 to TRBJ2-5, with TRBD1 identical over 8 bases. Germline CDR1 MNHEY, CDR2 SVGAGI. There are 15 residues in the CDR3. With 4 bases clipped from V and 4 bases from J, the junction kept 8 bases outside the gene matches. CDR3 bases: TGTGCCAGCAGTTCCCCGGACAGGGTGGGAGAGACCCAGTACTTC. It specifies CASSSPDRVGETQYF.

This clone was recorded only once. J is TRBJ2-1 and V is TRBV10-1; 11 bases are shared with TRBD1. CDR3 length: 22 amino acids. The V gene's germline CDR1 is WNHNN and CDR2 SYGVQD (reference sequence). With V trimmed by 1 base and J by 3 bases, 20 bases remained unmatched. CDR3 in DNA: TGCGCCAGCAGTGAGTGGGAAGAGGTTGGGACAGGGGGACGTTTTGGCTACAATGAGCAGTTCTTC. Translated: CASSEWEEVGTGGRFGYNEQFF.

This sequence joins TRBV5-4 and TRBJ2-5, with 7 bases matching TRBD2. Germline CDR1 reads SGHNT; CDR2 reads YYREEE (reference sequence). This CDR3 has 14 amino acids. The ends lost 4 bases at V and 0 bases at J; junction bases unmatched: 3. CDR3 amino acids: CASSPGTNQETQYF. CDR3 sequence (DNA): TGTGCCAGCAGCCCGGGGACTAACCAAGAGACCCAGTACTTC. Drawing the rest from reference TRBV5-4 and TRBJ2-5, the complete variable domain is ETGVTQSPTHLIKTRGQQVTLRCSSQSGHNTVSWYQQALGQGPQFIFQYYREEENGRGNFPPRFSGLQFPNYSSELNVNALELDDSALYLCASSPGTNQETQYFGPGTRLLVL.

This clone was observed many times. The chain recombines TRBV6-6 with TRBJ2-7; 8 bases line up with TRBD1. The CDR3 is made up of 15 amino acids. The J segment lost 0 bases and the V segment lost 6 bases, leaving 7 bases of the junction unmatched. Germline values: CDR1 MNHNY, CDR2 SVGAGI (reference sequence). CDR3 in DNA: TGTGCCAGCAGGGACAGGGAACGGGGCTCCTACGAGCAGTACTTC. This translates into CASRDRERGSYEQYF.

This clone was observed a single time. This chain connects TRBV5-6 to TRBJ1-5; a possible D gene is TRBD1 (5 bases). Looked up from germline, CDR1 is SGHDT and CDR2 is YYEEEE. The CDR3 spans 15 residues. Trimming took off 4 bases at V and 0 bases at J, with 11 bases between the two ends. The DNA of the CDR3 is TGTGCCAGCAGCCTGGGGCGGGGTAGCAATCAGCCCCAGCATTTT. Translating gives CASSLGRGSNQPQHF.

This rearrangement joins TRBV18 to TRBJ2-5; D gene unclear. CDR1 is KGHSH and CDR2 is LQKENI in the germline V gene. V was shortened by 2 bases and J by 1 base, with 5 bases between the two germline ends. The CDR3 contains 13 residues. The CDR3 here is CASSPSVQETQYF. In nucleotides, the CDR3 is TGTGCCAGCTCACCAAGCGTCCAAGAGACCCAGTACTTC.

This chain links TRBV29-1 with TRBJ2-5, with 9 bases identical to TRBD1. Germline CDR1 and CDR2: SQVTM and ANQGSEA. The CDR3 loop spans 14 amino acids. Trimming cost V 7 bases and J 5 bases; bases outside gene matches: 11. The CDR3: CSASMGQGGETQYF. The CDR3 DNA follows: TGCAGCGCCAGCATGGGACAGGGAGGGGAGACCCAGTACTTC.

The chain combines TRBV30 with TRBJ1-6, with 8 positions matching TRBD1. Per the germline V gene, CDR1 is GTSNPN and CDR2 is SVGIG (reference sequence). Unmatched junction bases numbered 3, after V lost 4 bases and J lost 10 bases. CDR3 length: 12 amino acids. CDR3 DNA: TGTGCCTGGACACAGGGGGGGTCACCCCTCCACTTT. As protein: CAWTQGGSPLHF.

The chain has TRBV2 and TRBJ1-5; 8 bases are a match to TRBD1. Germline trimming cut 6 bases from V and 2 bases from J; bases unmatched to any gene: 6. The CDR3 is 15 residues long. CDR1 SNHLY and CDR2 FYNNEI come from the germline V gene. This CDR3 reads CASRATTGGNQPQHF. Here the CDR3 DNA reads TGTGCCAGCAGAGCGACGACAGGGGGCAATCAGCCCCAGCATTTT.

V is TRBV6-1 and J is TRBJ1-5; 10 bases match TRBD1. The CDR3 totals 15 residues. The J segment lost 7 bases and the V segment lost 6 bases, leaving 9 bases of the junction unmatched. Germline CDR1 reads MNHNS; CDR2 reads SASEGT. The CDR3 loop is CASSQTGGLGQPQHF. CDR3 bases: TGTGCCAGCAGCCAGACAGGGGGCCTGGGCCAGCCCCAGCATTTT.

The genes are TRBV5-8 and TRBJ2-3; D remains ambiguous. V lost 0 bases, J lost 0 bases, and 8 bases lay in between. The V gene's germline CDR1 is SGHTS and CDR2 YDEGEE. The CDR3 has 15 residues. The chain's CDR3 is CASSLVVRSTDTQYF. The CDR3 region has the DNA TGTGCCAGCAGCTTGGTCGTCAGAAGCACAGATACGCAGTATTTT.

Note on this clone: At one end the junction does not follow the germline gene, possibly because of a read error. The genes are TRBV7-2 and TRBJ2-2; maybe TRBD1 (7 bases). CDR3 length: 14 amino acids. Germline CDR1 reads SGHTA; CDR2 reads FQGNSA. DNA for the CDR3: TGTGCCAGCAGCTTTACAGGGGACACCGGGGGGCTGTTTTTT. The encoded protein is CASSFTGDTGGLFF.

This clone was found once. The chain joins TRBV14 to TRBJ2-1, with D unclear. The CDR3 totals 13 residues. Germline V CDR1 and CDR2: SGHDN, FVKESK. V was shortened by 4 bases and J by 7 bases, with 11 bases between the two germline ends. Written as DNA, the CDR3 is TGTGCCAGCAGCCCCTCGGTCGGGAATGAGCAGTTCTTC. This encodes CASSPSVGNEQFF.

The V gene is TRBV27, the J gene TRBJ2-1, with 8 nucleotides matching TRBD1. Trimming removed 6 bases from V and 5 bases from J; junction bases left unmatched: 9. There are 15 residues in the CDR3. Germline-derived CDR1 and CDR2 are MNHEY and SMNVEV (reference sequence). The CDR3 sequence is CASRSGQGTNNEQFF. CDR3 sequence (DNA): TGTGCCAGCAGGTCAGGACAGGGAACCAACAATGAGCAGTTCTTC.

In its sample, this clone was seen a few times. V usage is TRBV5-1 and J usage is TRBJ2-1, with 13 positions matching TRBD2. The junction had 4 bases not matched to a gene; V was cut back by 3 bases and J by 10 bases. Germline CDR1 is SGHRS and CDR2 is YFSETQ. The CDR3 is made up of 14 amino acids. Here the CDR3 reads CASSSVTSGGEQFF. Here the CDR3 DNA reads TGCGCCAGCAGCTCGGTGACTAGCGGGGGGGAGCAGTTCTTC.

This clone was counted a single time. V usage is TRBV6-5 and J usage is TRBJ1-1; D is unresolved. The CDR3 totals 14 residues. V gave up 3 bases and J gave up 1 base, with 9 bases separating them. The germline V gene encodes CDR1 MNHEY and CDR2 SVGAGI. The CDR3 DNA reads TGTGCCAGCAGTTATCGGAGGCCGAACACTGAAGCTTTCTTT. This encodes CASSYRRPNTEAFF.